This note documents a single T cell receptor (beta chain) sequence. Its target is unknown. Assembly of TCR beta libraries relied on iRepertoire HTBI primers together with Arm-PCR of CDR3 regions. TCRdb processed the multiplex PCR reads anew with MiXCR; each CDR3 protein has one entry. The profile shows 400,000 or so distinct CDR3 sequences, roughly 20% of them singletons. Per the germline V gene, CDR1 is MDHEN and CDR2 is SYDVKM. CDR3 size: 15 residues. V dropped 7 bases and J dropped 7 bases, with 17 bases sitting between them. The sample originates from a study of regulatory T cells in long-lasting Graves disease. Study-wide points: Researchers examined only peripheral blood and not thyroid tissue. Sample size was small, which may have lowered accuracy. Persistent disease preferred TRBV28, TRBJ1-2 and TRBJ2-5.

Time point in this sample: persistent/refractory GD, antithyroid drugs over 5 years with positive TRAb. Generation of the TCR library employed RNA extracted from PBMCs. The clonotype comes from a female donor with Graves disease. This sequence joins TRBV28 and TRBJ1-6; possibly TRBD1 for D (5 bases). The sequences come from peripheral blood mononuclear cells (PBMCs), collected when the disease was refractory, from a patient treated with antithyroid drugs. CDR3 protein: CASTLGGVVNSPLHF. For the CDR3, the DNA is TGTGCCAGCACCCTGGGGGGGGTAGTCAATTCACCCCTCCACTTT. Based on the CDR3 plus reference TRBV28 and TRBJ1-6, the full variable domain is DVKVTQSSRYLVKRTGEKVFLECVQDMDHENMFWYRQDPGLGLRLIYFSYDVKMKEKGDIPEGYSVSREKKERFSLILESASTNQTSMYLCASTLGGVVNSPLHFGNGTRLTVT.